Following are 7 T cell receptor beta chains from one sample sequenced in a study of Tregs in tolerant kidney transplant recipients. Produced via immunoSEQ multiplex PCR; TCRdb's table is partial and in-frame only. The sample shows about 240,000 clones, roughly 84% of them seen only once. Material for sequencing was CD4+ T cells from blood. The receptors shown here come from a human donor in good health.

The rearrangement uses TRBV29-1 and TRBJ2-3; 11 bases agree with TRBD2. V dropped 6 bases and J dropped 2; count of bases not matched to a gene: 4. CDR3 length equals 14 residues. CDR1 and CDR2 from the germline V gene are SQVTM and ANQGSEA. CDR3 nucleotides: TGCAGCGTCGGGACTAGCGGATACACAGATACGCAGTATTTT. Translation: CSVGTSGYTDTQYF.

The chain is built from TRBV19 and TRBJ1-5; D unresolved. Germline CDR1 and CDR2: LNHDA and SQIVND (reference sequence). Between the trimmed V and J ends, which lost 3 bases and 10 bases, there was a span of 13 bases. There are 13 residues in the CDR3. In DNA form, the CDR3 reads TGTGCCAGTAGTATGGCCTCTTGGGGTCCCCAGCATTTT. It yields the protein CASSMASWGPQHF.

This clone came up once. The chain couples TRBV6-5 to TRBJ1-6; D remains unclear. The CDR3 loop spans 13 amino acids. Deletions cut 6 bases from V and 2 bases from J, with 5 bases between. Germline V gene lookup returns CDR1 MNHEY and CDR2 SVGAGI. The CDR3 here is CASSRAYNSPLHF. For the CDR3, the DNA is TGTGCCAGCAGCAGAGCCTATAATTCACCCCTCCACTTT.

The V and J genes are TRBV6-6 and TRBJ2-5; D gene uncertain. V dropped 2 bases and J dropped 5 bases, with 9 bases sitting between them. Germline V gene lookup returns CDR1 MNHNY and CDR2 SVGAGI (reference sequence). This CDR3 region has 13 residues. The CDR3 loop is CASSYPNTETQYF. CDR3 coding DNA: TGTGCCAGCAGTTACCCCAACACTGAGACCCAGTACTTC.

V gene TRBV29-1 combines with J gene TRBJ2-5, with 7 positions matching TRBD2. The DNA end is a closer match to TRBJ2-7, so the J assignment may be wrong. Germline assignment: CDR1 SQVTM and CDR2 ANQGSEA. The length of the CDR3 is 15 residues. The DNA for the CDR3 is TGCAGCGTTGCGGGGGGACCATACGAAGCTGGCGAGCAGTACTTC. Its protein is CSVAGGPYEAGEQYF.

This clone was detected a few times. The chain employs TRBV19 and TRBJ1-2, with a tentative D call TRBD1 (5 bases). There are 14 residues in the CDR3. Trimming shortened V by 3 bases and J by 6 bases, and 14 bases separated the two germline ends. Per germline, CDR1 LNHDA and CDR2 SQIVND (reference sequence). The CDR3 sequence is CASSIFPGNHGYTF. As DNA, the CDR3 is TGTGCCAGTAGTATTTTTCCAGGGAATCATGGCTACACCTTC.

The chain recombines TRBV5-1 with TRBJ2-1; D is possibly TRBD1 (5 bases). Trimming stripped 2 bases from V and 2 bases from J, with 11 bases between. CDR1 is SGHRS and CDR2 is YFSETQ in the germline V gene. The CDR3 sequence is 15 residues long. For the CDR3, the DNA is TGCGCCAGCAGCTTCCGGACATTGACCTACAATGAGCAGTTCTTC. Its translation: CASSFRTLTYNEQFF.